This paragraph covers one T cell receptor (beta chain) sequence. The data were taken from a study of blood T cell repertoires in COVID-19. Overall study context: Acute-phase and convalescent COVID-19 samples originated in the United States, Italy and Spain. Nucleic acid was either cDNA or gDNA, and it came from T cells, B-cell-depleted T cells, or PBMCs.

Data came from immunoSEQ multiplex PCR; TCRdb stores just in-frame clones and leaves some out. The sample has 100,000 to 120,000 clones, roughly four fifths seen once. The origin of this receptor is an older woman with acute or convalescent COVID-19. Input material: peripheral blood.

The CDR3 here is CASRGGATNEKLFF. In nucleotides, the CDR3 is TGTGCCAGCAGAGGGGGGGCAACTAATGAAAAACTGTTTTTT. The chain joins TRBV2 to TRBJ1-4, with D possibly being TRBD1 (6 bases). Trimming removed 6 bases at V and 0 bases at J, with 8 bases between. Germline CDR1 is SNHLY and CDR2 is FYNNEI. The CDR3 runs to 14 residues.